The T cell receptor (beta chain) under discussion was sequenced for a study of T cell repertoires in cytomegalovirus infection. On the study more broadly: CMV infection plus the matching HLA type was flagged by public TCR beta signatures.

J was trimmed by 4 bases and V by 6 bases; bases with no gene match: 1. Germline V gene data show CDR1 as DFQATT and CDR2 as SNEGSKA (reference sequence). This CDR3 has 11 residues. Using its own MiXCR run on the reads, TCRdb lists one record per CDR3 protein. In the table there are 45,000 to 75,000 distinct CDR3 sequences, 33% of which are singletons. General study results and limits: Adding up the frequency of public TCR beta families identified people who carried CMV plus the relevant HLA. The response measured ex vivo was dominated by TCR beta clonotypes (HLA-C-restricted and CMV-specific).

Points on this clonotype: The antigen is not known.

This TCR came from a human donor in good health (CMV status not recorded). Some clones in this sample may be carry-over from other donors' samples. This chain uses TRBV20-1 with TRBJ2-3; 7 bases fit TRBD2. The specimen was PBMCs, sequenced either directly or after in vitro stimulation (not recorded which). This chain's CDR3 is CSAGGSDTQYF. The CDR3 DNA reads TGCAGTGCGGGGGGGTCAGATACGCAGTATTTT.